These T cell receptor beta chains were read from a single sample in a study of T cell responses to AZD1222 COVID-19 vaccine. Data came from immunoSEQ multiplex PCR; TCRdb stores just in-frame clones and leaves some out. The sample carries about 150,000 clones, about 88% recorded once. The starting material was peripheral blood, obtained on day 0 of AZD1222 vaccination. These receptors were obtained from an adult in good health. The CDR3 runs from the conserved cysteine through the conserved F or W. Each record gives: V gene, clone size, J gene, D gene, CDR3 protein, CDR3 DNA. D genes are given only for firm matches. Only part of the rows carry a size: once, few, many, or a class if the clone is expanded.

V: TRBV5-1; size: .; J: TRBJ2-1; D: .; CDR3: CASSLRPRDEQFF; DNA: TGCGCCAGCAGCCTAAGACCTCGGGATGAGCAGTTCTTC
V: TRBV7-9; size: .; J: TRBJ2-7; D: .; CDR3: CASTPRWLEMDEQYF; DNA: TGTGCCAGCACCCCCCGCTGGCTAGAGATGGACGAGCAGTACTTC
V: TRBV19; size: .; J: TRBJ1-1; D: TRBD1; CDR3: CASSRGAGGMNTEAFF; DNA: TGTGCCAGTAGCCGCGGGGCAGGGGGCATGAACACTGAAGCTTTCTTT
V: TRBV18; size: .; J: TRBJ2-7; D: .; CDR3: CASRGGTEVYEQYF; DNA: TGTGCCAGTCGTGGAGGAACTGAAGTCTACGAGCAGTACTTC
V: TRBV7-2; size: .; J: TRBJ1-2; D: TRBD1; CDR3: CASSSRTGSNYGYTF; DNA: TGTGCCAGCAGCTCTCGGACAGGGTCGAACTATGGCTACACCTTC
V: TRBV5-4; size: .; J: TRBJ2-1; D: .; CDR3: CASRPVTGHEQFF; DNA: TGTGCCAGCAGACCAGTAACTGGCCATGAGCAGTTCTTC
V: TRBV4-2; size: .; J: TRBJ2-3; D: TRBD1; CDR3: CASSREDRGNTDTQYF; DNA: TGTGCCAGCAGCAGAGAGGACAGGGGCAACACAGATACGCAGTATTTT
V: TRBV9; size: .; J: TRBJ1-5; D: TRBD1; CDR3: CASSVTGQSQPQHF; DNA: TGTGCCAGCAGCGTGACAGGGCAGTCTCAGCCCCAGCATTTT
V: TRBV19; size: .; J: TRBJ1-5; D: TRBD1; CDR3: CASSPDRGHDQPQHF; DNA: TGTGCCAGTAGTCCCGACAGGGGGCATGATCAGCCCCAGCATTTT
V: TRBV24-1; size: once; J: TRBJ1-6; D: TRBD1; CDR3: CATSDYRGVPLHF; DNA: TGTGCCACCAGTGATTACAGGGGTGTCCCCCTCCACTTT
V: TRBV7-2; size: .; J: TRBJ2-3; D: .; CDR3: CASSYGLTSTDTQYF; DNA: TGTGCCAGCAGCTACGGATTGACTAGCACAGATACGCAGTATTTT
V: TRBV5-1; size: few; J: TRBJ2-7; D: .; CDR3: CASSLGGYEQYF; DNA: TGCGCCAGCAGCTTGGGGGGATACGAGCAGTACTTC
V: TRBV29-1; size: .; J: TRBJ2-3; D: .; CDR3: CSVDGQGTDTQYF; DNA: TGCAGCGTTGATGGGCAGGGCACAGATACGCAGTATTTT
V: TRBV4-1; size: .; J: TRBJ2-7; D: .; CDR3: CASSPKGGSGIYEQYF; DNA: TGCGCCAGCAGCCCAAAGGGGGGAAGCGGGATCTACGAGCAGTACTTC
V: TRBV18; size: once; J: TRBJ1-2; D: .; CDR3: CASSPQTRTGSNYGYTF; DNA: TGTGCCAGCTCACCCCAGACCCGAACGGGGTCTAACTATGGCTACACCTTC
V: TRBV5-1; size: once; J: TRBJ2-7; D: .; CDR3: CASSLRLKSYEQYF; DNA: TGCGCCAGCAGCCTCCGGTTAAAGTCCTACGAGCAGTACTTC
V: TRBV6-5; size: .; J: TRBJ2-1; D: .; CDR3: CASMATTNEQFF; DNA: TGTGCCAGCATGGCGACGACTAATGAGCAGTTCTTC
V: TRBV5-1; size: .; J: TRBJ2-1; D: TRBD2; CDR3: CASSLHGGSTYNEQFF; DNA: TGCGCCAGCAGCTTGCACGGCGGGAGCACCTACAATGAGCAGTTCTTC
V: TRBV5-4; size: .; J: TRBJ1-4; D: .; CDR3: CASSLVPGAPDEKLFF; DNA: TGTGCCAGCAGCTTGGTACCGGGGGCGCCGGATGAAAAACTGTTTTTT